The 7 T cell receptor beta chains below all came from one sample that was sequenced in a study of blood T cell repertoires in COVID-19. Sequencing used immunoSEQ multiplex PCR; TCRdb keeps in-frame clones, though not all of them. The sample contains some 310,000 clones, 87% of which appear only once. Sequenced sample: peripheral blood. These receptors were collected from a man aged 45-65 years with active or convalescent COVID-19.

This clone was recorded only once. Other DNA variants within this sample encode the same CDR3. The CDR3 reads CASSRDSYTEAFF. CDR3 sequence (DNA): TGTGCCAGCAGTCGGGACAGTTACACTGAAGCTTTCTTT. This chain uses TRBV6-5 with TRBJ1-1; TRBD1 matches 7 bases. Unmatched junction bases numbered 3, after V lost 5 bases and J lost 3 bases. CDR3 length: 13 residues. Germline CDR1 MNHEY, CDR2 SVGAGI.

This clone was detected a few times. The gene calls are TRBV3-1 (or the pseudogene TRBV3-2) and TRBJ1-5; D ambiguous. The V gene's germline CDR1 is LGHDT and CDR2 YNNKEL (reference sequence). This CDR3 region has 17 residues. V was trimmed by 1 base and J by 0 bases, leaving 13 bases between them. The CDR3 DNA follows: TGTGCCAGCAGCCAAGGGTGGAGACCCTATAGCAATCAGCCCCAGCATTTT. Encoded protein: CASSQGWRPYSNQPQHF.

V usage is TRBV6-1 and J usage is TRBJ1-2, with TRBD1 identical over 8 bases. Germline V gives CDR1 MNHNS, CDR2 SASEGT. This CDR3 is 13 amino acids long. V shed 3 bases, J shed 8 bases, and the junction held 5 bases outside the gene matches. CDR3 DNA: TGTGCCAGCAGTGAGGGACAGGTGGGCGGCTACACCTTC. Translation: CASSEGQVGGYTF.

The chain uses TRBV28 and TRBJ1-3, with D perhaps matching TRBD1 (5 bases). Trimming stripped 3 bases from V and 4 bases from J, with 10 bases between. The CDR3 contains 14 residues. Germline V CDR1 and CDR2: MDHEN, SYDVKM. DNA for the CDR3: TGTGCCAGCAGTTTGAAAGGGGCGGGAAACACCATATATTTT. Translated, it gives CASSLKGAGNTIYF.

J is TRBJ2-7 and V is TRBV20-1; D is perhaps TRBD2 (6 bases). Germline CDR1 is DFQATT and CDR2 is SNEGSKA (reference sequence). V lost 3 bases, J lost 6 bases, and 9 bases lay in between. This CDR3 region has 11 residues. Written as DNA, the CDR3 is TGCAGTGCTAGGCCGGGGGTCGAGCAGTACTTC. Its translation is CSARPGVEQYF.

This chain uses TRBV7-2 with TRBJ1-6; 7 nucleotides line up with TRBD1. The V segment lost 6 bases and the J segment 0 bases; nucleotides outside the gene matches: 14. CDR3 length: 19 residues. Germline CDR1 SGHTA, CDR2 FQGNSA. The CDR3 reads CASRTMSGTVSSYNSPLHF. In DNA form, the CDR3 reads TGTGCCAGCAGAACTATGTCCGGGACAGTCAGCTCCTATAATTCACCCCTCCACTTT.

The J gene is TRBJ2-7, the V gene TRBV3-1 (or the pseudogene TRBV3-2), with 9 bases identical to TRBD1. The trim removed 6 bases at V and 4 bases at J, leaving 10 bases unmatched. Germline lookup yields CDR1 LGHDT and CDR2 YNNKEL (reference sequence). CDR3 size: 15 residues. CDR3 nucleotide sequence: TGTGCCAGCAGTCGTCCCGGGACAGGGACATACGAGCAGTACTTC. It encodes CASSRPGTGTYEQYF.